These T cell receptor beta chains were read from a single sample in a study of CD8 T cells in ankylosing spondylitis. TCRdb reanalysed the 5' RACE reads using MiXCR and keeps one entry per CDR3 protein. The sample holds more than 25,000 distinct CDR3 sequences, about 14% seen once. The sequenced sample was blood. The receptors come from a male donor with ankylosing spondylitis or in good health (not recorded which). The CDR3 runs from the conserved cysteine through the conserved F or W. A D gene is named only where the DNA matches it firmly. Clone sizes are given selectively: once, few, many, or a class where the clone is expanded.

J gene: TRBJ1-1; clone size: -; D gene: -; V gene: TRBV29-1; CDR3 protein: CSVVGVVSDTEAFF; CDR3 DNA: TGCAGCGTTGTCGGGGTGGTATCGGACACTGAAGCTTTCTTT
J gene: TRBJ1-4; clone size: few; D gene: TRBD1; V gene: TRBV27; CDR3 protein: CASRSTGLEKLFF; CDR3 DNA: TGTGCCAGCAGGTCGACAGGGCTGGAAAAACTGTTTTTT
J gene: TRBJ2-1; clone size: -; D gene: -; V gene: TRBV4-2; CDR3 protein: CASSQLAGVYPEQFF; CDR3 DNA: TGTGCCAGCAGCCAACTAGCTGGGGTATATCCTGAGCAGTTCTTC
J gene: TRBJ2-4; clone size: few; D gene: -; V gene: TRBV5-1; CDR3 protein: CASSLEGGAKNIQYF; CDR3 DNA: TGCGCCAGCAGCTTGGAGGGGGGGGCCAAAAACATTCAGTACTTC
J gene: TRBJ1-3; clone size: -; D gene: -; V gene: TRBV6-6; CDR3 protein: CASSYQPGERGNTIYF; CDR3 DNA: TGTGCCAGCAGTTACCAACCGGGAGAGAGAGGAAACACCATATATTTT
J gene: TRBJ1-2; clone size: -; D gene: -; V gene: TRBV5-1; CDR3 protein: CASSSDSGYGYTF; CDR3 DNA: TGCGCCAGCAGCTCGGACTCGGGATATGGCTACACCTTC
J gene: TRBJ2-7; clone size: few; D gene: TRBD1; V gene: TRBV27; CDR3 protein: CASSLGQGKNEQYF; CDR3 DNA: TGTGCCAGCAGTCTGGGACAGGGAAAAAACGAGCAGTACTTC
J gene: TRBJ2-2; clone size: few; D gene: -; V gene: TRBV4-1; CDR3 protein: CASTQGGLGTGELFF; CDR3 DNA: TGCGCCAGCACCCAGGGGGGATTAGGGACCGGGGAGCTGTTTTTT
J gene: TRBJ1-1; clone size: few; D gene: TRBD1; V gene: TRBV7-9; CDR3 protein: CASSWDRDTEAFF; CDR3 DNA: TGTGCCAGCAGCTGGGACAGGGACACTGAAGCTTTCTTT
J gene: TRBJ1-1; clone size: few; D gene: -; V gene: TRBV19; CDR3 protein: CASSPPKATDGMNTEAFF; CDR3 DNA: TGTGCCAGTAGTCCCCCAAAAGCGACGGATGGAATGAACACTGAAGCTTTCTTT
J gene: TRBJ2-3; clone size: -; D gene: -; V gene: TRBV20-1; CDR3 protein: CSARTGDTQYF; CDR3 DNA: TGCAGTGCTAGAACAGGTGATACGCAGTATTTT
J gene: TRBJ1-1; clone size: -; D gene: TRBD1; V gene: TRBV7-2; CDR3 protein: CASSPLDRANTEAFF; CDR3 DNA: TGTGCCAGCAGCCCCCTGGACAGGGCAAACACTGAAGCTTTCTTT
J gene: TRBJ2-3; clone size: many; D gene: TRBD1; V gene: TRBV7-9; CDR3 protein: CASSLNQATGRTDTQYF; CDR3 DNA: TGTGCCAGCAGCTTAAACCAAGCGACAGGGCGGACAGATACGCAGTATTTT
J gene: TRBJ1-1; clone size: -; D gene: -; V gene: TRBV29-1; CDR3 protein: CSVDSGRAEAFF; CDR3 DNA: TGCAGCGTTGATTCGGGGAGGGCTGAAGCTTTCTTT
J gene: TRBJ2-5; clone size: many; D gene: -; V gene: TRBV12-3/TRBV12-4; CDR3 protein: CASSLGAGAQETQYF; CDR3 DNA: TGTGCCAGCAGTTTAGGAGCCGGGGCTCAAGAGACCCAGTACTTC
J gene: TRBJ2-3; clone size: -; D gene: -; V gene: TRBV6-5; CDR3 protein: CASSSDIATQYF; CDR3 DNA: TGTGCCAGCAGTTCGGACATCGCGACGCAGTATTTT
J gene: TRBJ2-2; clone size: -; D gene: TRBD1; V gene: TRBV7-2; CDR3 protein: CASSPETGSGELFF; CDR3 DNA: TGTGCCAGCAGCCCAGAGACAGGGTCCGGGGAGCTGTTTTTT
J gene: TRBJ2-3; clone size: many; D gene: TRBD1; V gene: TRBV12-3/TRBV12-4; CDR3 protein: CASSFNRGRDTQYF; CDR3 DNA: TGTGCCAGCAGTTTTAACAGGGGAAGAGATACGCAGTATTTT
J gene: TRBJ2-5; clone size: few; D gene: -; V gene: TRBV20-1; CDR3 protein: CSARDRGTIPQETQYF; CDR3 DNA: TGCAGTGCTAGAGATAGGGGGACTATCCCCCAGGAGACCCAGTACTTC
J gene: TRBJ2-3; clone size: -; D gene: -; V gene: TRBV29-1; CDR3 protein: CSVETRNTQYF; CDR3 DNA: TGCAGCGTTGAAACGAGGAATACGCAGTATTTT
J gene: TRBJ1-4; clone size: -; D gene: TRBD1; V gene: TRBV5-4; CDR3 protein: CASSLAADRGRSNEKLFF; CDR3 DNA: TGTGCCAGCAGCTTGGCCGCGGACAGGGGGCGGAGTAATGAAAAACTGTTTTTT
J gene: TRBJ1-5; clone size: -; D gene: -; V gene: TRBV24-1; CDR3 protein: CATSAARSGQPQHF; CDR3 DNA: TGTGCCACCAGTGCGGCCCGTTCGGGTCAACCCCAGCATTTT
J gene: TRBJ1-1; clone size: -; D gene: TRBD1; V gene: TRBV25-1; CDR3 protein: CASSEAGQGSEAFF; CDR3 DNA: TGTGCCAGCAGTGAAGCGGGACAGGGGAGTGAAGCTTTCTTT
J gene: TRBJ2-1; clone size: -; D gene: TRBD1; V gene: TRBV7-3; CDR3 protein: CASSPDRARVNEQFF; CDR3 DNA: TGTGCCAGCAGCCCCGACAGGGCCAGGGTCAATGAGCAGTTCTTC
J gene: TRBJ2-2; clone size: -; D gene: -; V gene: TRBV7-2; CDR3 protein: CASSSRLNTGELFF; CDR3 DNA: TGTGCCAGCAGCTCCCGATTAAACACCGGGGAGCTGTTTTTT
J gene: TRBJ2-1; clone size: -; D gene: -; V gene: TRBV12-3/TRBV12-4; CDR3 protein: CASSTTSLNEQFF; CDR3 DNA: TGTGCCAGCAGTACGACAAGTTTGAATGAGCAGTTCTTC
J gene: TRBJ1-1; clone size: -; D gene: -; V gene: TRBV29-1; CDR3 protein: CSVERRAMNTEAFF; CDR3 DNA: TGCAGCGTTGAACGCAGGGCGATGAACACTGAAGCTTTCTTT
J gene: TRBJ2-4; clone size: -; D gene: TRBD1; V gene: TRBV5-1; CDR3 protein: CASSAGQGTNIQYF; CDR3 DNA: TGCGCCAGCAGCGCGGGACAGGGGACAAACATTCAGTACTTC
J gene: TRBJ2-7; clone size: few; D gene: -; V gene: TRBV29-1; CDR3 protein: CSVETGRGGNEQYF; CDR3 DNA: TGCAGCGTTGAAACGGGCAGGGGAGGTAACGAGCAGTACTTC
J gene: TRBJ2-3; clone size: -; D gene: -; V gene: TRBV2; CDR3 protein: CASSELVTDTQYF; CDR3 DNA: TGTGCCAGCAGTGAACTAGTCACAGATACGCAGTATTTT
J gene: TRBJ2-1; clone size: -; D gene: -; V gene: TRBV10-3; CDR3 protein: CASQTIPGQVHHEQFF; CDR3 DNA: TGTGCCAGCCAGACAATCCCGGGACAAGTACATCATGAGCAGTTCTTC
J gene: TRBJ1-5; clone size: few; D gene: -; V gene: TRBV20-1; CDR3 protein: CSAEPGQGDQPQHF; CDR3 DNA: TGCAGTGCCGAACCGGGGCAGGGCGATCAGCCCCAGCATTTT
J gene: TRBJ2-5; clone size: -; D gene: -; V gene: TRBV29-1; CDR3 protein: CSVVVRGAFQETQYF; CDR3 DNA: TGCAGCGTTGTCGTGCGGGGAGCCTTCCAAGAGACCCAGTACTTC
J gene: TRBJ2-1; clone size: few; D gene: -; V gene: TRBV29-1; CDR3 protein: CSVGLAGDEQFF; CDR3 DNA: TGCAGCGTAGGGCTAGCAGGTGATGAGCAGTTCTTC
J gene: TRBJ2-2; clone size: -; D gene: -; V gene: TRBV3-1; CDR3 protein: CASSQRTMSTGELFF; CDR3 DNA: TGTGCCAGCAGCCAGAGAACGATGAGCACCGGGGAGCTGTTTTTT
J gene: TRBJ2-3; clone size: few; D gene: TRBD2; V gene: TRBV10-3; CDR3 protein: CAISGTSGSSTDTQYF; CDR3 DNA: TGTGCCATCAGTGGGACTAGCGGGTCTAGCACAGATACGCAGTATTTT
J gene: TRBJ2-1; clone size: -; D gene: TRBD2; V gene: TRBV7-2; CDR3 protein: CASSAYGGKYNEQFF; CDR3 DNA: TGTGCCAGCAGCGCCTACGGGGGGAAGTACAATGAGCAGTTCTTC
J gene: TRBJ2-3; clone size: -; D gene: -; V gene: TRBV4-1; CDR3 protein: CASSPNRGDTQYF; CDR3 DNA: TGCGCCAGCAGCCCCAATAGGGGAGATACGCAGTATTTT
J gene: TRBJ2-2; clone size: -; D gene: -; V gene: TRBV7-8; CDR3 protein: CASSYLGNTGELFF; CDR3 DNA: TGTGCCAGCAGCTATTTGGGAAACACCGGGGAGCTGTTTTTT
J gene: TRBJ2-4; clone size: -; D gene: -; V gene: TRBV4-2; CDR3 protein: CASSQDPGASKNIQYF; CDR3 DNA: TGTGCCAGCAGCCAAGATCCGGGGGCAAGCAAAAACATTCAGTACTTC
J gene: TRBJ2-2; clone size: few; D gene: -; V gene: TRBV4-3; CDR3 protein: CASSQDVDTGELFF; CDR3 DNA: TGCGCCAGCAGCCAAGACGTGGATACCGGGGAGCTGTTTTTT
J gene: TRBJ1-1; clone size: few; D gene: -; V gene: TRBV12-3/TRBV12-4; CDR3 protein: CASSRYRGAEAFF; CDR3 DNA: TGTGCCAGCAGTAGATACCGGGGGGCCGAAGCTTTCTTT
J gene: TRBJ2-2; clone size: few; D gene: -; V gene: TRBV2; CDR3 protein: CASSEEGPSGELFF; CDR3 DNA: TGTGCCAGCAGTGAAGAAGGGCCCTCTGGGGAGCTGTTTTTT
J gene: TRBJ2-2; clone size: few; D gene: TRBD1; V gene: TRBV5-1; CDR3 protein: CASSSGQGANTGELFF; CDR3 DNA: TGCGCCAGCAGCTCTGGACAGGGCGCGAACACCGGGGAGCTGTTTTTT
J gene: TRBJ2-1; clone size: few; D gene: TRBD1; V gene: TRBV7-3; CDR3 protein: CASSLMVTGGNEQFF; CDR3 DNA: TGTGCCAGCAGCTTAATGGTGACAGGGGGCAATGAGCAGTTCTTC
J gene: TRBJ2-5; clone size: few; D gene: -; V gene: TRBV10-3; CDR3 protein: CAIGPTAAQETQYF; CDR3 DNA: TGTGCCATCGGGCCCACAGCAGCCCAAGAGACCCAGTACTTC
J gene: TRBJ1-4; clone size: many; D gene: -; V gene: TRBV10-3; CDR3 protein: CATQQAQSAEKLFF; CDR3 DNA: TGTGCCACCCAGCAAGCTCAATCGGCTGAAAAACTGTTTTTT
J gene: TRBJ2-3; clone size: few; D gene: -; V gene: TRBV19; CDR3 protein: CASSNRDISTDTQYF; CDR3 DNA: TGTGCCAGTAGTAACCGGGACATCAGCACAGATACGCAGTATTTT
J gene: TRBJ2-1; clone size: -; D gene: -; V gene: TRBV30; CDR3 protein: CGSQGGHEQFF; CDR3 DNA: TGTGGCTCACAGGGGGGGCATGAGCAGTTCTTC
J gene: TRBJ2-2; clone size: few; D gene: TRBD2; V gene: TRBV12-3/TRBV12-4; CDR3 protein: CASSFLAGNTGELFF; CDR3 DNA: TGTGCCAGCAGTTTCTTAGCGGGCAACACCGGGGAGCTGTTTTTT
J gene: TRBJ2-1; clone size: few; D gene: -; V gene: TRBV12-3/TRBV12-4; CDR3 protein: CASRRGHNEQFF; CDR3 DNA: TGTGCCTCACGGCGTGGCCACAATGAGCAGTTCTTC
J gene: TRBJ2-5; clone size: few; D gene: -; V gene: TRBV3-1; CDR3 protein: CASSRRTLGETQYF; CDR3 DNA: TGTGCCAGCAGCCGAAGGACCCTAGGAGAGACCCAGTACTTC
J gene: TRBJ2-7; clone size: many; D gene: -; V gene: TRBV7-2; CDR3 protein: CASSPSDSGTYEQYF; CDR3 DNA: TGTGCCAGCAGCCCATCGGACAGTGGAACCTACGAGCAGTACTTC
J gene: TRBJ1-1; clone size: few; D gene: -; V gene: TRBV20-1; CDR3 protein: CSATIQGGPEAFF; CDR3 DNA: TGCAGTGCTACCATACAGGGAGGGCCTGAAGCTTTCTTT